This T cell receptor (beta chain) was identified in a study of T cells after somatic rescue of genetic block. V lost 2 bases and J lost 0, with 11 bases in between. The CDR3 is 15 amino acids. From germline, CDR1 is GTSNPN and CDR2 SVGIG (reference sequence). Sequencing used immunoSEQ multiplex PCR; TCRdb keeps in-frame clones, though not all of them. There are around 52,000 clones in the sample; about 96% occur only once, and more than 0.075% lies in the top ten. The V gene is TRBV30, the J gene TRBJ1-3, with D maybe TRBD1 (5 bases). This receptor was taken from a child in the first two years of life. What was sequenced was peripheral blood mononuclear cells (PBMCs). The CDR3: CAWSYKDTSGNTIYF. The CDR3 DNA reads as TGTGCCTGGAGTTATAAGGACACCTCTGGAAACACCATATATTTT.